Presented here are 21 T cell receptor beta chains from one specimen sequenced in a study of OX40 agonist ivuxolimab in advanced cancers. Preparation of the library involved the immunoSEQ multiplex PCR assay. The clones in this table, taken by TCRdb from immuneACCESS, are in-frame only. Not every clone is retained; where verified, under half of the shortfall comes from an unresolved V gene, and the cause of the rest is unknown. The sample table lists about 40,000 clones, more than 75% of them with a count of one. The ten largest clones add up to about 17% of the sample. Specimen: CD4+ or CD8+ T cells sorted from blood, collected in a trial of the OX40 agonist ivuxolimab. The receptors here all came from an adult with an advanced solid tumor such as melanoma, head and neck, liver or kidney cancer.

This clone came up once. This rearrangement joins TRBV30 to TRBJ1-2, with D possibly TRBD1 on 5 matching bases. Trimming stripped 1 base from V and 2 bases from J, with 11 bases between. This CDR3 spans 14 amino acids. Germline loops: CDR1 GTSNPN, CDR2 SVGIG (reference sequence). The CDR3 region has the DNA TGTGCCTGGAGTGGGGGCGGTTCAAACTATGGCTACACCTTC. Its protein is CAWSGGGSNYGYTF.

The V call is TRBV6-5, the J call TRBJ2-7, with D uncertain. V was clipped by 2 bases and J by 3 bases, with 8 bases between them. Per the germline V gene, CDR1 is MNHEY and CDR2 is SVGAGI. This CDR3 spans 13 amino acids. Here the CDR3 reads CASSYRLDYEQYF. The DNA for the CDR3 is TGTGCCAGCAGTTACCGGCTGGACTACGAGCAGTACTTC.

This clone has more than one count but fewer than ten. J is TRBJ2-5 and V is TRBV28, with 9 bases that match TRBD1. This CDR3 region has 16 residues. The V gene's germline CDR1 is MDHEN and CDR2 SYDVKM. The ends lost 5 bases at V and 2 bases at J; junction bases unmatched: 9. The CDR3 loop is CASSPQTGGRQETQYF. The CDR3 nucleotides read TGTGCCAGCAGTCCCCAGACAGGGGGAAGGCAAGAGACCCAGTACTTC.

The chain has TRBV4-3 and TRBJ2-3, with D tentatively TRBD1 or TRBD2 (5 bases each). V was trimmed by 1 base and J by 2 bases, leaving 13 bases between them. The CDR3 runs 16 residues. Germline CDR1 reads LGHNA; CDR2 reads YSLEER. This CDR3 is CASSQVQGRTTDTQYF. The CDR3 coding sequence is TGCGCCAGCAGCCAAGTCCAGGGACGGACCACAGATACGCAGTATTTT.

The gene calls are TRBV11-1 and TRBJ2-3, with no clear D. This CDR3 has 13 residues. Trimming removed 3 bases at V and 5 bases at J, with 9 bases between. From germline, CDR1 is SGHAT and CDR2 FQDESV (reference sequence). The CDR3 loop reads CASSFGGLDTQYF. In nucleotides, the CDR3 is TGTGCCAGCAGCTTCGGTGGATTAGATACGCAGTATTTT.

The chain has TRBV14 and TRBJ2-3; 11 nucleotides line up with TRBD2. The junction had 5 bases not matched to a gene; V was cut back by 4 bases and J by 5 bases. Germline values: CDR1 SGHDN, CDR2 FVKESK. The CDR3 consists of 15 residues. CDR3 amino acids: CASSLTGTSGDTQYF. The CDR3 nucleotides read TGTGCCAGCAGCCTGACTGGGACTAGCGGAGATACGCAGTATTTT.

The rearrangement joins TRBV5-8 to TRBJ1-2, with a weak D call TRBD1 (6 bases). Germline loops: CDR1 SGHTS, CDR2 YDEGEE. The CDR3 length is 15 residues. The germline V and J ends were trimmed by 7 bases and 3 bases, with 19 bases remaining between them. The CDR3 coding sequence is TGTGCCAGCTACGGGAATCGGGGGCGCGACTATGGCTACACCTTC. Residues: CASYGNRGRDYGYTF.

This clone is labeled as medium-sized. This chain joins TRBV9 and TRBJ1-1; D might be TRBD1 (5 bases). CDR3 size: 14 residues. Germline V gene sequence: CDR1 SGDLS, CDR2 YYNGEE. Trimming stripped 0 bases from V and 4 bases from J, with 10 bases between. CDR3 in amino acids: CASSVDGGGTEAFF. The CDR3 DNA reads as TGTGCCAGCAGCGTAGACGGGGGTGGCACTGAAGCTTTCTTT.

The V gene is TRBV4-3, the J gene TRBJ2-7, with 11 bases lining up with TRBD2. The CDR3 covers 18 residues. J lost 2 bases, V lost 0 bases, and 9 bases had no gene match. Germline V CDR1 and CDR2: LGHNA, YSLEER. CDR3 in amino acids: CASSQDLIAGGLTYEQYF. CDR3 DNA: TGCGCCAGCAGCCAAGATTTGATAGCGGGAGGGCTGACCTACGAGCAGTACTTC.

This chain links TRBV9 with TRBJ2-1; 10 bases match TRBD1. Germline V gene lookup returns CDR1 SGDLS and CDR2 YYNGEE. The CDR3 is 15 residues long. V lost 3 bases and J lost 9; bases outside the gene matches: 9. The DNA for the CDR3 is TGTGCCAGCAGCGCTCCGGGACAGGGGCACCTTGAGCAGTTCTTC. Translation gives CASSAPGQGHLEQFF.

V is TRBV6-5 and J is TRBJ1-1; unclear D gene. This CDR3 is 13 amino acids long. From germline, CDR1 is MNHEY and CDR2 SVGAGI. Trimming removed 4 bases at V and 3 bases at J, with 9 bases between. The CDR3: CASSLGVDTEAFF. The CDR3 region has the DNA TGTGCCAGCAGTTTAGGAGTAGACACTGAAGCTTTCTTT.

Written as DNA, the CDR3 is TGTGCCAGCAGCTGGGGACAGGCTCAAATCCAGTACTTC. Its protein is CASSWGQAQIQYF. V gene TRBV27 combines with J gene TRBJ2-5; 8 positions agree with TRBD1. Germline CDR1 reads MNHEY; CDR2 reads SMNVEV (reference sequence). J gave up 10 bases and V 6 bases, and 10 bases lay outside the gene matches. This CDR3 contains 13 residues.

The chain carries TRBV5-5 and TRBJ1-1, with 7 bases that match TRBD1. V lost 4 bases and J lost 5; bases outside the gene matches: 11. The germline CDR1 and CDR2 sequences are SGHKS and YYEKEE (reference sequence). This CDR3 is built from 15 residues. Written as DNA, the CDR3 is TGTGCCAGCAGCCAGGGCCCAGGGGGGCAGACTGAAGCTTTCTTT. Encoded protein: CASSQGPGGQTEAFF.

DNA for the CDR3: TGCAGCGTGATCATGCAGGGGGCGCTTGGCTACACCTTC. Translation gives CSVIMQGALGYTF. This chain links TRBV29-1 with TRBJ1-2; 8 bases line up with TRBD1. There are 13 residues in the CDR3. J was trimmed by 7 bases and V by 6 bases; bases with no gene match: 10. Per germline, CDR1 SQVTM and CDR2 ANQGSEA.

This chain links TRBV11-3 with TRBJ2-5; D gene unclear. The CDR3 length is 12 residues. Trimming left V 4 bases short and J 4 bases short, with 7 bases between. Germline V gives CDR1 SGHNT, CDR2 YENEEA. CDR3 residues: CASSSRGETQYF. CDR3 in DNA: TGTGCCAGCAGCTCCCGAGGAGAGACCCAGTACTTC.

The chain employs TRBV12-5 and TRBJ2-5, with a tentative D call TRBD2 (6 bases). Germline V gene lookup returns CDR1 LGHNT and CDR2 FRNRAP. This CDR3 has 19 amino acids. Trimming pared 3 bases from V and 3 bases from J, leaving 26 bases between. CDR3 residues: CASGFSASASRQAEETQYF. The CDR3 bases are TGTGCTAGTGGTTTTTCAGCTAGCGCTTCGAGGCAGGCGGAAGAGACCCAGTACTTC.

As to this clone: The missing conserved phenylalanine or tryptophan at the end of this CDR3 makes a read error likely. The DNA is omitted, as the CDR3 cannot be located on it reliably, and the CDR3 follows TCRdb's listing. The chain has TRBV30 and TRBJ2-7; whether TRBD2, the table's D call, matches the DNA was not checked. Ends included, the CDR3 has 8 residues. Germline lookup yields CDR1 GTSNPN and CDR2 SVGIG (reference sequence). CDR3 sequence: CAWSRPRG.

As to this clone: Germline is not matched at one junction end, which may reflect a read error. The same CDR3 arises from other DNA sequences in this sample as well. The rearrangement links TRBV5-1 to TRBJ1-1, with 7 bases aligning to TRBD1. Germline assignment: CDR1 SGHRS and CDR2 YFSETQ. The CDR3 has 15 residues. The CDR3 nucleotides are TGCGCCAGTAGCTTAACGGGCAGGGGGGCCACTGAAGCTTTCTTT. Translation gives CASSLTGRGATEAFF.

This sequence joins TRBV6-5 and TRBJ1-1; D is perhaps TRBD1 (5 bases). The germline CDR1 and CDR2 sequences are MNHEY and SVGAGI. The germline V and J ends were trimmed by 2 bases and 2 bases, with 12 bases remaining between them. The CDR3 has 15 residues. CDR3 in DNA: TGTGCCAGCAGTTACGGGGACCCCCCCAACACTGAAGCTTTCTTT. It is translated as CASSYGDPPNTEAFF.

The rearrangement links TRBV5-1 to TRBJ2-2; D might be TRBD2 (6 bases). Trimming removed 0 bases from V and 3 bases from J, with 18 bases in between. The CDR3 totals 18 residues. The V gene's germline CDR1 is SGHRS and CDR2 YFSETQ. CDR3 nucleotides: TGCGCCAGCAGCTTGGGCGGCAGGGACTTTTTGGACACCGGGGAGCTGTTTTTT. Protein sequence: CASSLGGRDFLDTGELFF.

Regarding this clone: Mismatch with germline at one junction end may stem from a read error. The chain recombines TRBV7-9 with TRBJ2-1; possibly TRBD2 for D (5 bases). From germline, CDR1 is SEHNR and CDR2 FQNEAQ (reference sequence). CDR3 size: 11 residues. The CDR3: CASSLRPHGIF. CDR3 coding DNA: TGTGCCAGCAGCTTAAGACCCCACGGGATCTTC. The full variable domain, completed using reference TRBV7-9 and TRBJ2-1, is DTGVSQNPRHKITKRGQNVTFRCDPISEHNRLYWYRQTLGQGPEFLTYFQNEAQLEKSRLLSDRFSAERPKGSFSTLEIQRTEQGDSAMYLCASSLRPHGIFGPGTRLTVL.